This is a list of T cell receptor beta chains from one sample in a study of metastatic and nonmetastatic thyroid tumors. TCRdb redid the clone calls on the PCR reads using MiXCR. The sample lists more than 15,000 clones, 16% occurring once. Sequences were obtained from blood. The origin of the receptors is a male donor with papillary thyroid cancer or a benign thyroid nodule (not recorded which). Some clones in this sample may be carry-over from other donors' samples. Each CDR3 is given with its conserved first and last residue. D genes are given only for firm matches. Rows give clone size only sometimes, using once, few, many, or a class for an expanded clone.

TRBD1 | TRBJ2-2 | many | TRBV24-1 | CATSDFYGDRVTGELFF | TGTGCCACCAGTGATTTTTACGGGGACAGGGTCACCGGGGAGCTGTTTTTT
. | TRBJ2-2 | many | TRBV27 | CASKSGRFTGELFF | TGTGCCAGCAAAAGTGGGAGATTTACCGGGGAGCTGTTTTTT
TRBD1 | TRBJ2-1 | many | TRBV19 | CASRSGTGDDNEQFF | TGTGCCAGTAGATCGGGGACAGGGGACGACAATGAGCAGTTCTTC
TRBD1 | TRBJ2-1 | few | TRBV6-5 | CASSSNKDRGNYNEQFF | TGTGCCAGCAGTTCCAACAAGGACAGGGGCAACTACAATGAGCAGTTCTTC
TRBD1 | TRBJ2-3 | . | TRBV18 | CASSRQGSSTDTQYF | TGTGCCAGCTCAAGACAGGGTTCTAGCACAGATACGCAGTATTTT
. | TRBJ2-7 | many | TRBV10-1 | CATLQCGILAYEQYF | TGCGCCACCCTCCAATGCGGGATATTGGCCTACGAGCAGTACTTC
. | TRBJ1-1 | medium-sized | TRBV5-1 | CASSMARGQPMNTEAFF | TGCGCCAGCAGCATGGCTCGGGGACAACCTATGAACACTGAAGCTTTCTTT
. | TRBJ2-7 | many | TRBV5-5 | CASSPWGTRSSYEQYF | TGTGCCAGCAGCCCCTGGGGGACACGGAGCTCCTACGAGCAGTACTTC
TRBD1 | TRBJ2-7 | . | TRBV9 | CASSVGQGVSYEQYF | TGTGCCAGCAGCGTCGGACAGGGGGTCTCGTACGAGCAGTACTTC
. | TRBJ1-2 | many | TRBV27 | CASSLARGRDGYTF | TGTGCCAGCAGTTTAGCCCGGGGCAGGGATGGCTACACCTTC
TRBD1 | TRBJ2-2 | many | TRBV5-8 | CASSLEYGQGTGELFF | TGTGCCAGCAGCTTGGAGTACGGACAGGGGACCGGGGAGCTGTTTTTT
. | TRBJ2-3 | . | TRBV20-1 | CSAHRASTDTQYF | TGCAGTGCGCACAGGGCTAGCACAGATACGCAGTATTTT
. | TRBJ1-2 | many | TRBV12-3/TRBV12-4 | CASTSLLGSSMYGYTF | TGTGCCAGCACCTCCCTCCTGGGATCCTCCATGTATGGCTACACCTTC
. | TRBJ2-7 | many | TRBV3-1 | CASQDSRVYEQYF | TGTGCCAGCCAGGACAGTAGGGTCTACGAGCAGTACTTC
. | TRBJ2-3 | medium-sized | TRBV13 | CASSYDWGTDTQYF | TGTGCCAGCAGCTACGATTGGGGCACAGATACGCAGTATTTT
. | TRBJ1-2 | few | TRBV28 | CASSPGTNYGYTF | TGTGCCAGCAGTCCAGGGACTAACTATGGCTACACCTTC
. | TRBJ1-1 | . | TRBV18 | CASSPPGVTEAFF | TGTGCCAGCTCACCACCAGGGGTGACTGAAGCTTTCTTT
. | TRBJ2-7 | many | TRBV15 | CATSREDGEVNEQYF | TGTGCCACCAGCAGAGAGGATGGGGAGGTTAACGAGCAGTACTTC
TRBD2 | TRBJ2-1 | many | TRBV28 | CASSALLAAYCNEQFF | TGTGCCAGCAGTGCACTCCTAGCGGCCTACTGCAATGAGCAGTTCTTC
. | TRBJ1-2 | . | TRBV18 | CASSPERTPNYGYTF | TGTGCCAGCTCACCAGAGCGGACCCCGAACTATGGCTACACCTTC
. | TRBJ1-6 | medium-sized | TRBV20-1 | CSARAMGDNSPLHF | TGCAGTGCCCGGGCCATGGGGGATAATTCACCCCTCCACTTT
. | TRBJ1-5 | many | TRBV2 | CASSDNQPQHF | TGTGCCAGCAGTGATAATCAGCCCCAGCATTTT